The entry below describes one TCR beta chain. Amplification used 60 V beta primers and 13 J beta primers. The method was immunoSEQ multiplex PCR; TCRdb's version includes in-frame clones alone and lacks a portion of them. The sample records tens of thousands of clones, around four fifths being singletons. The sample comes from a study of glioma-infiltrating T cells after dendritic cell vaccination. The CDR3 is 14 amino acids. Germline CDR1 reads SNHLY; CDR2 reads FYNNEI. J was trimmed by 3 bases and V by 6 bases; bases with no gene match: 8. This sample comprised blood, obtained before dendritic cell vaccination. The source is a human donor with glioblastoma. The chain couples TRBV2 to TRBJ2-7; 7 bases map to TRBD1. CDR3 region: CASRHRQGSYEQYF. In DNA form, the CDR3 reads TGTGCCAGCAGGCATCGACAGGGCAGCTACGAGCAGTACTTC. Looking up the rest from reference TRBV2 and TRBJ2-7 gives the full variable domain: EPEVTQTPSHQVTQMGQEVILRCVPISNHLYFYWYRQILGQKVEFLVSFYNNEISEKSEIFDDQFSVERPDGSNFTLKIRSTKLEDSAMYFCASRHRQGSYEQYFGPGTRLTVT.